A single TCR beta chain is shown here with its context. Its antigen target is currently unknown. Relative to the germline gene, one junction end is altered; a read error may explain this. The source of the sample is a study of blood T cell dynamics during melanoma immunotherapy (TCRdb year 2020). Regarding the complete study: The patients had metastatic melanoma and were given first-line pembrolizumab or nivolumab plus ipilimumab as standard of care in the United Kingdom. Peripheral T cell receptor repertoires of metastatic melanoma patients were profiled before and after one cycle of checkpoint inhibitor therapy to find early correlates of response. A training cohort was formed from consecutive patients, and a further independent group of patients from the same centre was pooled into an external validation set.

Every bulk PBMC sample had a fixed 350 ng of DNA loaded. Following the manufacturer instructions, the immunoSEQ TCRb Assay kit was used to amplify TCR beta CDR3 sequences from genomic DNA. The KAPA Library Quantification Kit for Illumina platforms was used to quantify the pooled libraries by qPCR. Sequencing of the pooled libraries was done on an Illumina NextSeq 500, with clustering at about 0.6-1.1 pM. The paper's data handling went like this. The TCR data were analyzed using immunoSEQ ANALYZER and the R LymphoSeq package. A rearrangement efficiency score was calculated as productive divided by the sum of productive and non-productive CDR3 sequences. Clonality was assessed using the Gini coefficient and diversity using the Renyi index at alpha=1, with pairwise comparisons between timepoints within each patient. Clonal relatedness used an edit distance of 3, and repertoire similarity used the Bhattacharyya coefficient, both computed in LymphoSeq. Linear discriminant analysis on week-3 changes in clonality and diversity was built with the R MASS and caret packages to classify response. The immuneACCESS repertoire file appears here via TCRdb, limited to in-frame rearrangements. These files lack a portion of the clones; in checked studies, under half of the deficit traces to unresolved V genes, and the cause of the others is not known. That table supplies the V and J calls and clone size; D and trimming were determined from the DNA. The sample yields about 8,500 clones; approximately 80% were counted once. The ten most abundant clones make up less than 1.5% of the sample.

General findings and caveats noted by the study authors: The study was unable to establish whether the T cell clones driving the repertoire changes were melanoma-specific or instead reflected general immune activation. The relatively small sample size was acknowledged as a potential limitation on generalization of the results. A bifurcated reorganization of the PBMC repertoire at W3, with increased clonality or increased diversity, was observed in patients who later achieved disease control, unlike in progressors.

From the cysteine up to the phenylalanine, the CDR3 has a length of 12 residues. Just CDR3 DNA is preserved here, 36 bases in frame from base 1. In the germline V gene, CDR1 corresponds to MNHNS and CDR2 to SASEGT. Explained via the paper, the time point label denotes: pre-treatment baseline. Blood samples were taken before treatment (T0) and at week 3 (W3), following the first cycle of checkpoint blockade. Except for a couple of patients with rapid clinical progression, response was assessed 12 weeks after the first infusion by RECIST 1.1; disease control meant complete response, partial response or stable disease. Any patient who had received prior systemic cancer treatment, was on concomitant immunosuppressant therapy or had synchronous other active malignancies was excluded. To track both circulating cells and T cell turnover, TCR beta was sequenced from bulk PBMC as well as from plasma cell-free DNA. Lymphoprep and SepMate tubes were used to isolate PBMC from blood, and red cell lysis was then performed. QIAamp DNA Blood Mini kits were used to extract DNA from both PBMC and sorted T cell subsets.

The sequence is built from TRBV6-1 and TRBJ2-7; the D gene is perhaps TRBD2, from 6 matching bases. This TCR was sampled from a human donor with melanoma. The sequencing used blood, collected from a patient treated with checkpoint blockade. The CDR3 protein sequence reads: CASSSLNGGYPF. The nucleotides read TGTGCCAGCAGCTCCTTAAATGGAGGGTACCCATTC.